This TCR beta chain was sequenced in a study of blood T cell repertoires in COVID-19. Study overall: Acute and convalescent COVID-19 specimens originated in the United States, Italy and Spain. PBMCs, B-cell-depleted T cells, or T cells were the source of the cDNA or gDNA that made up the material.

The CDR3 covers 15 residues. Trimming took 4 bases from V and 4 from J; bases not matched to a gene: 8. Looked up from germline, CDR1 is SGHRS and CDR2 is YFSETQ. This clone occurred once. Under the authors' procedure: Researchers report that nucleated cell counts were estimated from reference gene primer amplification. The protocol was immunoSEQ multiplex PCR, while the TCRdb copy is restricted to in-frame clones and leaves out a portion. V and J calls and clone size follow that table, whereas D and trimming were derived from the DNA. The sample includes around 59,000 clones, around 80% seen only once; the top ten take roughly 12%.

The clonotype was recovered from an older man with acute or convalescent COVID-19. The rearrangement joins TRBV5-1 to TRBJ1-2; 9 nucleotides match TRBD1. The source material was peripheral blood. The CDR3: CASSKPGTGRYGYTF. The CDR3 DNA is TGCGCCAGCAGCAAACCCGGGACAGGGCGCTATGGCTACACCTTC.